These T cell receptor beta chains were read from a single sample in a study of CD8+CD57+ T cells in acquired aplastic anemia. Each CDR3 protein is one row after TCRdb ran MiXCR on the reads. Of about 68,000 distinct CDR3 sequences detected, almost 55% appear once; the ten largest clones hold approximately 8.3%. What was sequenced was sorted CD4+, CD8+, or CD8+CD57+ T cells (not recorded which) from PBMCs. The source of these receptors is a human donor in good health, serving as a control. Both conserved end residues are part of each CDR3. Fields, in order: V gene, D gene, clone size, J gene, CDR3 DNA, CDR3 protein. A D gene is named only where the DNA matches it firmly. Clone size is stated in some rows and not others, as once, few, many or a class when expanded.

>TRBV7-2|-|-|TRBJ1-1
TGTGCCAGCAGCTTAACTGGAGGGATTGAAGCTTTCTTT
CASSLTGGIEAFF
>TRBV12-3/TRBV12-4|-|many|TRBJ2-5
TGTGCCAGCAGTTTAATGGGAGAGACCCAGTACTTC
CASSLMGETQYF
>TRBV7-9|TRBD1|few|TRBJ1-6
TGTGCCAGCAGCTTACAGGGGGATTCACCCCTCCACTTT
CASSLQGDSPLHF
>TRBV12-3/TRBV12-4|-|many|TRBJ2-2
TGTGCCAGCATTTTTGGTACCGGGGAGCTGTTTTTT
CASIFGTGELFF
>TRBV10-3|TRBD1|many|TRBJ2-1
TGTGCCTCTACTGACAGGGGGCTTCTGCGGGAGGCCTACAATGAGCAGTTCTTC
CASTDRGLLREAYNEQFF
>TRBV5-1|TRBD2|-|TRBJ2-3
TGCGCCAGCAGCCCTAACTTGGGGGGGAACACAGATACGCAGTATTTT
CASSPNLGGNTDTQYF
>TRBV24-1|-|-|TRBJ2-7
TGTGCCACCTCAACCGGGACCGCAGCCTACGAGCAGTACTTC
CATSTGTAAYEQYF
>TRBV7-7|-|-|TRBJ2-5
TGTGCCAGCAGCCAAGCAGGGACACAAGAGACCCAGTACTTC
CASSQAGTQETQYF
>TRBV6-1|-|many|TRBJ1-5
TGTGCCAGCAGACACAAGTACAGCAAAAATAGCAATCAGCCCCAGCATTTT
CASRHKYSKNSNQPQHF
>TRBV7-9|TRBD1|many|TRBJ1-1
TGTGCCAGCAGCTTAATGGGACAGGGTGATGAAGCTTTCTTT
CASSLMGQGDEAFF
>TRBV15|-|-|TRBJ2-7
TGTGCCACCAGCAGAGATGGAAATGCCCTCGAGCAGTACTTC
CATSRDGNALEQYF